Listed below are T cell receptor beta chains from one sample, sequenced in a study of preoperative IRX-2 immunotherapy in early breast cancer. The protocol was immunoSEQ multiplex PCR, while the TCRdb copy is restricted to in-frame clones and leaves out a portion. This table holds 25,000 to 30,000 clones, around 90% found once. This sample was taken from a patient treated with IRX-2 immunotherapy. These receptor sequences come from a human donor with breast cancer. The CDR3 runs from the conserved cysteine through the conserved F or W. A D gene is named only where the DNA matches it firmly. Clone size, where shown, is once, few, many, or a class for clones that have expanded.

d_call,v_call,clone_size,j_call,cdr3_nt,cdr3_aa
-,TRBV25-1,few,TRBJ1-1,TGTGCCAGCAGTGAATTCTCGGGGACTGAAGCTTTCTTT,CASSEFSGTEAFF
TRBD2,TRBV10-2,-,TRBJ2-5,TGCGCCAGTTCTCTAGCGGAAGAGACCCAGTACTTC,CASSLAEETQYF
TRBD2,TRBV5-1,-,TRBJ2-7,TGCGCCAGCAGGCTAGCGGGAGGCTACGAGCAGTACTTC,CASRLAGGYEQYF
TRBD2,TRBV27,-,TRBJ2-7,TGTGCCAGCACTAATGGGGCCGGGGGGAGGGAGCAGTACTTC,CASTNGAGGREQYF
-,TRBV5-1,-,TRBJ1-3,TGCGCCAGCAGCCCCGGGGCCCTCTCTGGAAACACCATATATTTT,CASSPGALSGNTIYF
-,TRBV11-2,-,TRBJ2-3,TGTGCCAGCAGCTTAGAAAAACTCTCCACAGATACGCAGTATTTT,CASSLEKLSTDTQYF
-,TRBV27,-,TRBJ2-7,TGTGCCAGCAGTTTATACCCAGGGAGTTTTGTCGAGCAGTACTTC,CASSLYPGSFVEQYF
-,TRBV19,-,TRBJ2-3,TGTGCCAGTAGTCTCGGGTTGGCAGATACGCAGTATTTT,CASSLGLADTQYF
-,TRBV7-2,-,TRBJ2-2,TGTGCCAGCAGCTTCCAAGATAGCACCGGGGAGCTGTTTTTT,CASSFQDSTGELFF
-,TRBV19,-,TRBJ2-3,TGTGCCAGTAGTACGGGACGGTTATCAGCAGATACGCAGTATTTT,CASSTGRLSADTQYF
-,TRBV11-1,-,TRBJ2-5,TGTGCCAGCAGCTCTGGACAGAGAGAGACCCAGTACTTC,CASSSGQRETQYF
-,TRBV23-1,-,TRBJ2-5,TGCGCCAGCAGTCAATGCCCGGGGGAGACCCAGTACTTC,CASSQCPGETQYF
TRBD1,TRBV6-1,-,TRBJ1-1,TGTGCCAGCAGTCGAACAGGGGGCAGGACTGAAGCTTTCTTT,CASSRTGGRTEAFF
-,TRBV7-7,-,TRBJ2-3,TGTGCCAGCAGCTTAATATCGGGGACGAGCACAGATACGCAGTATTTT,CASSLISGTSTDTQYF
TRBD1,TRBV6-6,-,TRBJ1-4,TGTGCCAGCACCCCAGACAGGGAAATTGGAAAACTGTTTTTT,CASTPDREIGKLFF
TRBD1,TRBV2,-,TRBJ1-1,TGTGCCAGCAGTGAGGTGGACAGGGAGTTATCTGAAGCTTTCTTT,CASSEVDRELSEAFF
TRBD2,TRBV10-3,-,TRBJ2-5,TGTGCCATCAGATCGGGAGGTGGAGAGACCCAGTACTTC,CAIRSGGGETQYF
TRBD2,TRBV28,once,TRBJ2-2,TGTGCCGTCCCCCGGGGCGGGAGTCGGTCGGGCACCGGGGAGCTGTTTTTT,CAVPRGGSRSGTGELFF
-,TRBV2,-,TRBJ2-7,TGTGCCAGCAGTCCGACAGAGCGGCACGAGCAGTACTTC,CASSPTERHEQYF
-,TRBV11-2,-,TRBJ1-1,TGTGCCAGCAGCCCTAGGACGGCGATGAACGCTGAAGCTTTCTTT,CASSPRTAMNAEAFF
-,TRBV7-9,-,TRBJ2-7,TGTGCCAGCAGCTTAGCTCCATACGAGCAGTACTTC,CASSLAPYEQYF
TRBD1,TRBV19,-,TRBJ1-1,TGTGCCAGTAGTAGTGGACAGGGGAACACTGAAGCTTTCTTT,CASSSGQGNTEAFF
-,TRBV18,-,TRBJ2-5,TGTGCCAGCTCACCACCGTCTAGCTTGGGGACCCAGTACTTC,CASSPPSSLGTQYF
-,TRBV27,-,TRBJ2-1,TGTGCCAGCAGTACCACGGGGGCGCAAACTTACAATGAGCAGTTCTTC,CASSTTGAQTYNEQFF
TRBD2,TRBV28,-,TRBJ2-3,TGTGCCAGCAGCCCCAAGCTAGCGGGAGGACGCACAGATACGCAGTATTTT,CASSPKLAGGRTDTQYF
-,TRBV20-1,-,TRBJ2-1,TGCAGTGCTTTGACTAGTTATGAGCAGTTCTTC,CSALTSYEQFF
TRBD2,TRBV11-2,-,TRBJ2-5,TGTGCCAGCAGCTTAGTTCCCACTAGCGGTTTGGGGGCCCAGTACTTC,CASSLVPTSGLGAQYF
TRBD1,TRBV19,-,TRBJ2-2,TGTGCCAGTTATGGACAGGGTAGCACCGGGGAGCTGTTTTTT,CASYGQGSTGELFF
-,TRBV5-1,few,TRBJ2-2,TGCGCCAGCAACCCCGACAGTAACACCGGGGAGCTGTTTTTT,CASNPDSNTGELFF
TRBD1,TRBV5-1,-,TRBJ2-3,TGCGCCAGCAGCATAACAGGGGTCCGCACAGATACGCAGTATTTT,CASSITGVRTDTQYF
-,TRBV7-9,-,TRBJ2-2,TGTGCCAGCAGCTTAGATTGGGGGGCAGCCGGGGAGCTGTTTTTT,CASSLDWGAAGELFF
TRBD1,TRBV10-2,once,TRBJ2-7,TGCGCCAGCAGTGAAAACCGGGACAGGGGTTTCCACGAGCAGTACTTC,CASSENRDRGFHEQYF
TRBD2,TRBV7-2,-,TRBJ2-1,TGTGCCAGCAGCTTAGCGCCGGCGGGGGGGCCTTACAATGAGCAGTTCTTC,CASSLAPAGGPYNEQFF
TRBD2,TRBV2,-,TRBJ2-7,TGTGCCAGCAGGCAGATAGTTACTAGCGGGAGAAACTACGAGCAGTACTTC,CASRQIVTSGRNYEQYF
TRBD1,TRBV7-2,-,TRBJ2-1,TGTGCCAGCAGCTTGGACAGGGAAGTTCGGGAGCAGTTCTTC,CASSLDREVREQFF